The following is a T cell receptor beta chain sequence with its context. This entry is derived from a study of somatic mutations in cytotoxic T cells in rheumatoid arthritis. Libraries were prepared by immunoSEQ multiplex PCR; TCRdb keeps only in-frame clonotypes and omits some of them. Of about 19,000 clones in the sample, 75% to 90% were seen once. Trimming took 1 base from V and 4 from J, leaving 16 bases between them. CDR3 length equals 17 residues. Per the germline V gene, CDR1 is SGHVS and CDR2 is FQNEAQ. The gene calls are TRBV7-8 and TRBJ2-2; possible D gene TRBD2, 6 bases. Sample: CD8+ T cells sorted from blood. The receptor was derived from an adult with rheumatoid arthritis. The CDR3 protein is CASSLVGAGYLTGELFF. The DNA of the CDR3 is TGTGCCAGCAGCTTAGTGGGAGCGGGTTACCTCACCGGGGAGCTGTTTTTT.